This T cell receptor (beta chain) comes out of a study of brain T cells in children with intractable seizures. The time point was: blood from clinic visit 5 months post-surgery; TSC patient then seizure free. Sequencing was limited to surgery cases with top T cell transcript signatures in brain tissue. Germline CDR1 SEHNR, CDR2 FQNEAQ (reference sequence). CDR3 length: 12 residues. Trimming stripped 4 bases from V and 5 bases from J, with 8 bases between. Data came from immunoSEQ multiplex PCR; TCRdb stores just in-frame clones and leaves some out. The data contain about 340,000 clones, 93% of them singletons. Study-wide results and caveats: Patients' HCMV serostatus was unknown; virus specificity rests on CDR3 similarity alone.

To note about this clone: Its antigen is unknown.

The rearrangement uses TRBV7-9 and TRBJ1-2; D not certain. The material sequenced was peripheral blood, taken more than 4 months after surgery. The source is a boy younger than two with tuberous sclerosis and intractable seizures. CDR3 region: CASSYDGYGYTF. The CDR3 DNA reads TGTGCCAGCAGCTACGACGGATATGGCTACACCTTC. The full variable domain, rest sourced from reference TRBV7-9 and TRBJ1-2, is DTGVSQNPRHKITKRGQNVTFRCDPISEHNRLYWYRQTLGQGPEFLTYFQNEAQLEKSRLLSDRFSAERPKGSFSTLEIQRTEQGDSAMYLCASSYDGYGYTFGSGTRLTVV.